This T cell receptor beta chain was observed in a study of T cell responses to AZD1222 COVID-19 vaccine. The CDR3 runs to 15 residues. Germline V lookup: CDR1 SGHDT, CDR2 YYEEEE. V gave up 2 bases and J gave up 4 bases, with 15 bases separating them. Using immunoSEQ multiplex PCR, the repertoire was profiled, and TCRdb retains in-frame clones only, with some absent. The data show 80,000 to 90,000 clones, 85% to 90% seen once. Points from the study as a whole: At baseline, seropositivity was found in only 5 to 7 AZD1222 recipients. Targeting of unmutated variant regions was reportedly seen in nearly half of spike-specific TCRs.

About this clone: Its antigen remains unknown.

The material was peripheral blood, obtained on day 0 of MenACWY control vaccination. The chain is built from TRBV5-6 and TRBJ1-1; D is undetermined. This TCR came from an adult in good health. The chain's CDR3 is CASSFSRTSVTEAFF. In DNA form, the CDR3 reads TGTGCCAGCAGCTTTTCTAGGACGTCAGTCACTGAAGCTTTCTTT.